The rows below give T cell receptor beta chains drawn from one sample of a study of blood T cell repertoires in COVID-19. The method was immunoSEQ multiplex PCR; TCRdb's version includes in-frame clones alone and lacks a portion of them. Counted here are over 70,000 clones, about 85% occurring once; the ten biggest clones make up 9.5% to 13%. Material: peripheral blood. The origin of the receptors is a man aged 60-69 years with COVID-19, enrolled during active disease. The CDR3 runs from the conserved cysteine through the conserved F or W. A D gene is named only where the DNA matches it firmly. Where a row states a size, it is once, few, many or the class of an expanded clone; other rows omit it.

v_gene: TRBV29-1; d_gene: -; abundance: -; j_gene: TRBJ1-2; CDR3nt: TGCAGCGTTATCCCCCCAGAAACCCTTGGCTACACCTTC; CDR3aa: CSVIPPETLGYTF
v_gene: TRBV25-1; d_gene: -; abundance: -; j_gene: TRBJ1-1; CDR3nt: TGTGCCAGCAGTGTTGGGAGTGTACTCGAAGCTTTCTTT; CDR3aa: CASSVGSVLEAFF
v_gene: TRBV7-3; d_gene: -; abundance: many; j_gene: TRBJ1-6; CDR3nt: TGTGCCAGCAGCCGCATCGCAGGGAATTCACCCCTCCACTTT; CDR3aa: CASSRIAGNSPLHF
v_gene: TRBV28; d_gene: -; abundance: -; j_gene: TRBJ1-2; CDR3nt: TGTGCCAGCAGTTTAAAACAGAACTATGGCTACACCTTC; CDR3aa: CASSLKQNYGYTF
v_gene: TRBV4-1; d_gene: TRBD2; abundance: -; j_gene: TRBJ2-1; CDR3nt: TGCGCCAGCAGCCAAGTTTTTCTTCGAGCGGGGGGTGTTCAGAATGAGCAGTTCTTC; CDR3aa: CASSQVFLRAGGVQNEQFF
v_gene: TRBV7-2; d_gene: -; abundance: -; j_gene: TRBJ1-2; CDR3nt: TGTGCCAGCAGCTTAGGACAGGCAGATCGAGGCTACACCTTC; CDR3aa: CASSLGQADRGYTF
v_gene: TRBV2; d_gene: -; abundance: -; j_gene: TRBJ1-2; CDR3nt: TGTGCCAGCGAAGTGCCCCGGTTCTACACCTTC; CDR3aa: CASEVPRFYTF
v_gene: TRBV2; d_gene: -; abundance: few; j_gene: TRBJ1-3; CDR3nt: TGTGCCAGCATGGACAGAGACTCTGGAAACACCATATATTTT; CDR3aa: CASMDRDSGNTIYF
v_gene: TRBV25-1; d_gene: -; abundance: -; j_gene: TRBJ1-2; CDR3nt: TGTGCCAGCAGTGAGAGTTCAGGGAGGGGACTATATGGCTACACCTTC; CDR3aa: CASSESSGRGLYGYTF
v_gene: TRBV6-4; d_gene: -; abundance: -; j_gene: TRBJ1-5; CDR3nt: TGTGCCAGCAGTATGACAGAAAATCAGCCCCAGCATTTT; CDR3aa: CASSMTENQPQHF
v_gene: TRBV28; d_gene: -; abundance: few; j_gene: TRBJ1-2; CDR3nt: TGTGCCACCGACAGCCCTCAGGGCTATGGCTACACCTTC; CDR3aa: CATDSPQGYGYTF
v_gene: TRBV4-1; d_gene: TRBD1; abundance: -; j_gene: TRBJ2-7; CDR3nt: TGCGCCAGCAGCCTTGAGACCGGGACAGGGGACTCCGAGCAGTACTTC; CDR3aa: CASSLETGTGDSEQYF
v_gene: TRBV18; d_gene: -; abundance: -; j_gene: TRBJ1-5; CDR3nt: TGTGCCAGCTCACCGAGCCGGGACACTCTCGCTCAGCCCCAGCATTTT; CDR3aa: CASSPSRDTLAQPQHF
v_gene: TRBV28; d_gene: -; abundance: -; j_gene: TRBJ1-2; CDR3nt: TGTGCCAGCAGATCAGGGATCTATGGCTACACCTTC; CDR3aa: CASRSGIYGYTF
v_gene: TRBV6-1; d_gene: -; abundance: once; j_gene: TRBJ1-6; CDR3nt: TGTGCCAGCAGTGATCGCAGGGCGATTTATAATTCACCCCTCCACTTT; CDR3aa: CASSDRRAIYNSPLHF
v_gene: TRBV10-3; d_gene: -; abundance: -; j_gene: TRBJ2-5; CDR3nt: TGTGCCATCAGTGAATCGGTGGAAGAGACCCAGTACTTC; CDR3aa: CAISESVEETQYF
v_gene: TRBV7-6; d_gene: -; abundance: -; j_gene: TRBJ1-1; CDR3nt: TGTGCCAGCAGCTCTGAAGGTGCAGGAACTGAAGCTTTCTTT; CDR3aa: CASSSEGAGTEAFF
v_gene: TRBV3-1/TRBV3-2; d_gene: -; abundance: -; j_gene: TRBJ1-5; CDR3nt: TGTGCCAGCAGCCAAGAGGGCAGGGCTCATCAGCCCCAGCATTTT; CDR3aa: CASSQEGRAHQPQHF
v_gene: TRBV2; d_gene: -; abundance: -; j_gene: TRBJ1-2; CDR3nt: TGTGCCAGCAGTAAGACAGCTAACTATGGCTACACCTTC; CDR3aa: CASSKTANYGYTF
v_gene: TRBV18; d_gene: -; abundance: once; j_gene: TRBJ1-4; CDR3nt: TGTGCCAGCTCACCCCAACCCGGGTCTCCTAATGAAAAACTGTTTTTT; CDR3aa: CASSPQPGSPNEKLFF
v_gene: TRBV2; d_gene: TRBD1; abundance: -; j_gene: TRBJ2-2; CDR3nt: TGTGCCAGCACCCGGGACAGGGAGGACACCGGGGAGCTGTTTTTT; CDR3aa: CASTRDREDTGELFF
v_gene: TRBV27; d_gene: TRBD2; abundance: -; j_gene: TRBJ2-1; CDR3nt: TGTGCCAGCAGTTTAGGTAGCGGGAGAAACAATGAGCAGTTCTTC; CDR3aa: CASSLGSGRNNEQFF
v_gene: TRBV28; d_gene: TRBD2; abundance: -; j_gene: TRBJ2-1; CDR3nt: TGTGCCAGCAGTTTTCTAGCGGGGGATCACAATGAGCAGTTCTTC; CDR3aa: CASSFLAGDHNEQFF
v_gene: TRBV28; d_gene: -; abundance: -; j_gene: TRBJ1-2; CDR3nt: TGTGCCAGCAGGACCCTACAGGGTTCCAATGGCTACACCTTC; CDR3aa: CASRTLQGSNGYTF
v_gene: TRBV29-1; d_gene: -; abundance: -; j_gene: TRBJ2-3; CDR3nt: TGCAGCGTTTTCGCGGGGGCCGTCACAGATACGCAGTATTTT; CDR3aa: CSVFAGAVTDTQYF
v_gene: TRBV7-2; d_gene: TRBD2; abundance: -; j_gene: TRBJ2-7; CDR3nt: TGTGCCAGCAGCTTAGCTGGGACTAGCTACGAGCAGTACTTC; CDR3aa: CASSLAGTSYEQYF
v_gene: TRBV4-1; d_gene: -; abundance: -; j_gene: TRBJ1-2; CDR3nt: TGCGCCAGCAGCCAAGGGACAGACATTTTCTATGGCTACACCTTC; CDR3aa: CASSQGTDIFYGYTF
v_gene: TRBV28; d_gene: -; abundance: -; j_gene: TRBJ2-1; CDR3nt: TGTGCCAGCAGTCAGGGGGGTACTACCTACAATGAGCAGTTCTTC; CDR3aa: CASSQGGTTYNEQFF
v_gene: TRBV7-6; d_gene: -; abundance: -; j_gene: TRBJ2-5; CDR3nt: TGTGCCAGCAGCTACAGGATCACAGAGACCCAGTACTTC; CDR3aa: CASSYRITETQYF
v_gene: TRBV10-3; d_gene: TRBD1; abundance: -; j_gene: TRBJ1-6; CDR3nt: TGTGCCATCACGGGACAGGTGAATTCACCCCTCCACTTT; CDR3aa: CAITGQVNSPLHF
v_gene: TRBV7-9; d_gene: -; abundance: -; j_gene: TRBJ2-1; CDR3nt: TGTGCCAGCTCCTTCGGGAGTGAGCAGTTCTTC; CDR3aa: CASSFGSEQFF
v_gene: TRBV7-9; d_gene: TRBD2; abundance: -; j_gene: TRBJ2-1; CDR3nt: TGTGCCAGCAGCTTAGGTAGCGGGAGTGTCGATGAGCAGTTCTTC; CDR3aa: CASSLGSGSVDEQFF
v_gene: TRBV29-1; d_gene: -; abundance: -; j_gene: TRBJ1-2; CDR3nt: TGCAGCGTCGGGGGGGAAGATGACAATAACTATGGCTACACCTTC; CDR3aa: CSVGGEDDNNYGYTF
v_gene: TRBV2; d_gene: TRBD1; abundance: -; j_gene: TRBJ1-5; CDR3nt: TGTGCCAGCAGAGAACAGGGGGTCAACAATCAGCCCCAGCATTTT; CDR3aa: CASREQGVNNQPQHF
v_gene: TRBV9; d_gene: -; abundance: -; j_gene: TRBJ2-6; CDR3nt: TGTGCCAGCAGCGTAGCTACGACAGGTCGACTCTCTGGGGCCAACGTCCTGACTTTC; CDR3aa: CASSVATTGRLSGANVLTF
v_gene: TRBV29-1; d_gene: TRBD1; abundance: -; j_gene: TRBJ1-2; CDR3nt: TGCAGCGTTGAGGGGACAGGGGGCGTCTATGGCTACACCTTC; CDR3aa: CSVEGTGGVYGYTF
v_gene: TRBV4-1; d_gene: -; abundance: few; j_gene: TRBJ1-1; CDR3nt: TGCGCCAGCAGCCTAAGAGCTTTGAACACTGAAGCTTTCTTT; CDR3aa: CASSLRALNTEAFF